The present T cell receptor (beta chain) was sequenced within a study of blood T cell repertoires in COVID-19. Study context: The United States, Italy and Spain supplied acute and convalescent COVID-19 samples. T cells, B-cell-depleted T cells, or PBMCs supplied cDNA or gDNA.

The ends were cut back, 5 bases at V and 0 bases at J, with 20 bases in the middle. Looked up from germline, CDR1 is SGHTA and CDR2 is FQGTGA. This CDR3 comprises 18 residues. As handled by the study authors: Reference gene primer amplification in the assay estimated nucleated cell counts. Repertoires were generated with immunoSEQ multiplex PCR, while TCRdb's copy carries only in-frame clones and drops some. Clone size and the V and J calls come from that table; the DNA yielded D and trimming. The table lists 84,000 or so clones, approximately 82% of them singletons. This receptor was obtained from a woman of 80 years or more with acute or convalescent COVID-19. This sequence joins TRBV7-3 and TRBJ2-1; D is perhaps TRBD2 (6 bases). Source material: peripheral blood. The CDR3 sequence: CASSPLTRSLSSYNEQFF. The CDR3, as DNA: TGTGCCAGCAGCCCTCTGACTAGATCGCTAAGCTCCTACAATGAGCAGTTCTTC.